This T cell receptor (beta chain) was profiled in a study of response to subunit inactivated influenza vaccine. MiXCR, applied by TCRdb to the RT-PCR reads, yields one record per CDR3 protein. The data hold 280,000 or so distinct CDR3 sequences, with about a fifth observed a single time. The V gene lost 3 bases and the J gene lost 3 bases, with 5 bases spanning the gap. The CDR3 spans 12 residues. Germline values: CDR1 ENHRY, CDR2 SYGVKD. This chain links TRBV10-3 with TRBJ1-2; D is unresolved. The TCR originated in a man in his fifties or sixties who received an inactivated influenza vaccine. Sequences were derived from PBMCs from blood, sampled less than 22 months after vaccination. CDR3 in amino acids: CAISDSYYGYTF. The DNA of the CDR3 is TGTGCCATCAGTGACAGCTACTATGGCTACACCTTC.